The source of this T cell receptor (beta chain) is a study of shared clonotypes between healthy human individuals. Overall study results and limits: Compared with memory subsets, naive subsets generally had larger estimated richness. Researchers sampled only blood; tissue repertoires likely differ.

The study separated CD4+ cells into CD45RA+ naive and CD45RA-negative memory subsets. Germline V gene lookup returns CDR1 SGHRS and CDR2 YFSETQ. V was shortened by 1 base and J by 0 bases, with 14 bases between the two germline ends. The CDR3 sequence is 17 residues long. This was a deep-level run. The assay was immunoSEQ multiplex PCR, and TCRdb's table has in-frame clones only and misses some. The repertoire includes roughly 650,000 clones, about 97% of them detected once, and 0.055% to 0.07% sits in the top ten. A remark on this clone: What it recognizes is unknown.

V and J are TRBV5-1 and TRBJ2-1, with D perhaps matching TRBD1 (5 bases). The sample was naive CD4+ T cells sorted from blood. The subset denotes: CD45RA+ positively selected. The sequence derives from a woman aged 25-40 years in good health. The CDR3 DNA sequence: TGCGCCAGCAGCTTGAGGGGTTTAATAAGCTCCTACAATGAGCAGTTCTTC. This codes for CASSLRGLISSYNEQFF.